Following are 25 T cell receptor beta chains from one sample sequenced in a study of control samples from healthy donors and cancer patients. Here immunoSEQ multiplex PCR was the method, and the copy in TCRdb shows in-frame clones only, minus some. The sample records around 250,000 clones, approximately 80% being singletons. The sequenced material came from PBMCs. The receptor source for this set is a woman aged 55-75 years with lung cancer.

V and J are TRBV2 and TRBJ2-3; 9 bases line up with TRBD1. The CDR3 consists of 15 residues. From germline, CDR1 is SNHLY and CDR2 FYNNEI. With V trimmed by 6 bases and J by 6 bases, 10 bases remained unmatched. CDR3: CASRNRDRVFDTQYF. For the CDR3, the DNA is TGTGCCAGCAGAAACCGGGACAGGGTTTTTGATACGCAGTATTTT.

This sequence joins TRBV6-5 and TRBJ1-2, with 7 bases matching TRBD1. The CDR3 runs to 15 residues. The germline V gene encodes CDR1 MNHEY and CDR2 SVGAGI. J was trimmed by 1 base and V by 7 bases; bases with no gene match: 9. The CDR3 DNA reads TGTGCCAGCAATTGGAGGGGGCCTGATAACTATGGCTACACCTTC. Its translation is CASNWRGPDNYGYTF.

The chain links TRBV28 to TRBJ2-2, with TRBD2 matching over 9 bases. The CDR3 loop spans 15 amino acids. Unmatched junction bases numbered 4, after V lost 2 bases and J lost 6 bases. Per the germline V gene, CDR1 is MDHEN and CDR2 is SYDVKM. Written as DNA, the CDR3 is TGTGCCAGCAGTTTAGGCGCGGGAGGGGCCGGGGAGCTGTTTTTT. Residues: CASSLGAGGAGELFF.

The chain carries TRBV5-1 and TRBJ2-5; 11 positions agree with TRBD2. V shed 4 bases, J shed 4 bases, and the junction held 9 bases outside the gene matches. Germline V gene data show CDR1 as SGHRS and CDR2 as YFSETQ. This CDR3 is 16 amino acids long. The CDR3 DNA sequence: TGCGCCAGCAGCCGAACCACTAGCGGGAGTGGAGAGACCCAGTACTTC. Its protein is CASSRTTSGSGETQYF.

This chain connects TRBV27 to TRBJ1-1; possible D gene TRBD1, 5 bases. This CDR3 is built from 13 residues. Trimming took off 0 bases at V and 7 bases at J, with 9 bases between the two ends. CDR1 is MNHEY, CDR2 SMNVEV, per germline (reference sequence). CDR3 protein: CASSLSGAGEAFF. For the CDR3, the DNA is TGTGCCAGCAGTTTATCAGGGGCGGGTGAAGCTTTCTTT.

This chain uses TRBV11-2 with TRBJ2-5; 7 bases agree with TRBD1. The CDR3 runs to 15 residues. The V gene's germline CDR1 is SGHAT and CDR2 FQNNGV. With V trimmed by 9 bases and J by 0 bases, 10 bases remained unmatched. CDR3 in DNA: TGTGCCAGTAACTACAGGGGCGCTTACCAAGAGACCCAGTACTTC. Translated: CASNYRGAYQETQYF.

CDR3 loop: CASSAGAPTYEQYF. The CDR3 nucleotides are TGTGCCAGCTCAGCAGGGGCACCTACCTACGAGCAGTACTTC. J is TRBJ2-7 and V is TRBV18; D is perhaps TRBD1 (6 bases). The germline V gene has CDR1 KGHSH and CDR2 LQKENI. This CDR3 region has 14 residues. Deletions cut 5 bases from V and 2 bases from J, with 13 bases between.

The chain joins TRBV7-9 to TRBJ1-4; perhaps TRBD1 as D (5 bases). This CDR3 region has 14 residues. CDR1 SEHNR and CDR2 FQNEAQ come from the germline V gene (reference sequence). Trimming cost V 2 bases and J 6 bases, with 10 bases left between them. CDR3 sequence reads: CASSLWGIDEKLFF. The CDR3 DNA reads TGTGCCAGCAGCTTATGGGGGATCGATGAAAAACTGTTTTTT. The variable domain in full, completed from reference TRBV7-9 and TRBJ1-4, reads DTGVSQNPRHKITKRGQNVTFRCDPISEHNRLYWYRQTLGQGPEFLTYFQNEAQLEKSRLLSDRFSAERPKGSFSTLEIQRTEQGDSAMYLCASSLWGIDEKLFFGSGTQLSVL.

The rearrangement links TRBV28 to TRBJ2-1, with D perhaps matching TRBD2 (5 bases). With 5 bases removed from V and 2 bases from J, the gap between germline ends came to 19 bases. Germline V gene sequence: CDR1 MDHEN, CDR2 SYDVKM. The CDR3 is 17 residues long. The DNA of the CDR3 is TGTGCCAGCAGTGCTGAAGGAGGCCCGATGACCTACAATGAGCAGTTCTTC. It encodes CASSAEGGPMTYNEQFF.

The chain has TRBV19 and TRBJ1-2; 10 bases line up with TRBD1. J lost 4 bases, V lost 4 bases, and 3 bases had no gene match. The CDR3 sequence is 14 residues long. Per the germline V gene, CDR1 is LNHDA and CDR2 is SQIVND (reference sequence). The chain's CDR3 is CASSSRDRGYGYTF. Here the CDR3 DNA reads TGTGCCAGTAGTAGCCGGGACAGGGGCTATGGCTACACCTTC.

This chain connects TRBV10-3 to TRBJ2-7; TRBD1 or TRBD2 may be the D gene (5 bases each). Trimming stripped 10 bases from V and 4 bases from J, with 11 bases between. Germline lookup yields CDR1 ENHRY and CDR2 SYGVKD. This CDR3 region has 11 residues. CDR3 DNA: TGTGCCACCGGGACGTCTTACGAGCAGTACTTC. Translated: CATGTSYEQYF.

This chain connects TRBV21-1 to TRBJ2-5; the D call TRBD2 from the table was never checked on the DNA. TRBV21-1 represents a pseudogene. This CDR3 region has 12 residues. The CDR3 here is CASSLRAQTQYF. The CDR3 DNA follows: TGTGCCAGCAGCCTCCGAGCGCAAACCCAGTACTTC.

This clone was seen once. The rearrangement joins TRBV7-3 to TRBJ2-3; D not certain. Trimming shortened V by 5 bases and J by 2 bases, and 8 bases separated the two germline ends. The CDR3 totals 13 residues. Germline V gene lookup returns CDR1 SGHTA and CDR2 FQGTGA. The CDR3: CASSVEITDTQYF. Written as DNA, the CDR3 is TGTGCCAGCAGCGTAGAGATCACAGATACGCAGTATTTT. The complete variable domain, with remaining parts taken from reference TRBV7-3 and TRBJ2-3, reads GAGVSQTPSNKVTEKGKYVELRCDPISGHTALYWYRQSLGQGPEFLIYFQGTGAADDSGLPNDRFFAVRPEGSVSTLKIQRTERGDSAVYLCASSVEITDTQYFGPGTRLTVL.

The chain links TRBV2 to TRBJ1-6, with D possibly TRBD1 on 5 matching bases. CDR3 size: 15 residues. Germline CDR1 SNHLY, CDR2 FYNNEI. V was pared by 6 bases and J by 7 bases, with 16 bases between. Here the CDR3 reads CASRDIGTLNSPLHF. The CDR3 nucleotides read TGTGCCAGCAGGGACATTGGAACTTTAAATTCACCCCTCCACTTT.

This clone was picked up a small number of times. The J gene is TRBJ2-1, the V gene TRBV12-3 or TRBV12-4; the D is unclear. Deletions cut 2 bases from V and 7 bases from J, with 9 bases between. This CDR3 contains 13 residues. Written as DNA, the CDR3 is TGTGCCAGCAGTTTAAGTTCCCGGAATGAGCAGTTCTTC. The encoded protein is CASSLSSRNEQFF.

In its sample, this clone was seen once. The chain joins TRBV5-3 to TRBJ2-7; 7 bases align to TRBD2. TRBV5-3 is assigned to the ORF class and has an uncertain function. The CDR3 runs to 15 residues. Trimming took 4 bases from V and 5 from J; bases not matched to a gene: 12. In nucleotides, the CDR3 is TGTGCCAGAAGCGGGGGGTCTAGCGGACAACACGAGCAGTACTTC. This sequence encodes CARSGGSSGQHEQYF.

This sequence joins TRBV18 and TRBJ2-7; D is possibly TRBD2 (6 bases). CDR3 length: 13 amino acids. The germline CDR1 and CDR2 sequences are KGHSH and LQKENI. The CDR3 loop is CASSPDGGLVISV. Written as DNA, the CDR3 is TGTGCCAGCTCACCCGATGGGGGGTTGGTCATTTCCGTC.

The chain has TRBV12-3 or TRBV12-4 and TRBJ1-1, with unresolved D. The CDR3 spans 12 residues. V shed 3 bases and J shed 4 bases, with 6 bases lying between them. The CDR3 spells CASSFAATEAFF. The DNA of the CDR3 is TGTGCCAGCAGTTTTGCGGCCACTGAAGCTTTCTTT.

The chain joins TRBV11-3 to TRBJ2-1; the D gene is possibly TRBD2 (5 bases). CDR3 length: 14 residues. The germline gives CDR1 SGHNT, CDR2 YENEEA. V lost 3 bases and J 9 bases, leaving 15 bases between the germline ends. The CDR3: CASSFTGLNGEQFF. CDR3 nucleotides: TGTGCCAGCAGCTTTACCGGACTCAACGGTGAGCAGTTCTTC.

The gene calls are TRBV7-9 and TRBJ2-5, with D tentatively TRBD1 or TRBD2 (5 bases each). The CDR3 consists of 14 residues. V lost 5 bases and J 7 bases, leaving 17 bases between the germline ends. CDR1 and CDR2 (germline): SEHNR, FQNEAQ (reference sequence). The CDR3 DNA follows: TGTGCCAGCAGCCCGGATGGTCTTGGGGGGACCCAGTACTTC. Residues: CASSPDGLGGTQYF.

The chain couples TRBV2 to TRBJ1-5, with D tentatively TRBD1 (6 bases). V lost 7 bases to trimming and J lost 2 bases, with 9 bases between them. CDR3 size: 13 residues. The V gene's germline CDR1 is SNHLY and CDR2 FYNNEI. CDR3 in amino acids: CASTRGRNQPQHF. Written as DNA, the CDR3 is TGTGCCAGCACCCGGGGGCGCAATCAGCCCCAGCATTTT.

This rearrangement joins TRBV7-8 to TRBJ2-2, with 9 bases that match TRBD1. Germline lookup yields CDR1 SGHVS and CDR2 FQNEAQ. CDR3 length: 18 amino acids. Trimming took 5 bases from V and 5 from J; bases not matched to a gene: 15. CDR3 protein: CASSPTMYRGLETGELFF. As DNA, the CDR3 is TGTGCCAGCAGCCCCACTATGTACAGGGGGCTCGAAACCGGGGAGCTGTTTTTT. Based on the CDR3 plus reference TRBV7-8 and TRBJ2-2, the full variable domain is GAGVSQSPRYKVAKRGQDVALRCDPISGHVSLFWYQQALGQGPEFLTYFQNEAQLDKSGLPSDRFFAERPEGSVSTLKIQRTQQEDSAVYLCASSPTMYRGLETGELFFGEGSRLTVL.

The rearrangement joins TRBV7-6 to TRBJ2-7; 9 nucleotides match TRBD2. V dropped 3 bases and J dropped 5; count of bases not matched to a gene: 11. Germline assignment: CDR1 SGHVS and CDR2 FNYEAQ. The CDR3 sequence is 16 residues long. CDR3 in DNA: TGTGCCAGCAGCTTGATGGCTAGCGGGACGGGGAACGAGCAGTACTTC. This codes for CASSLMASGTGNEQYF.

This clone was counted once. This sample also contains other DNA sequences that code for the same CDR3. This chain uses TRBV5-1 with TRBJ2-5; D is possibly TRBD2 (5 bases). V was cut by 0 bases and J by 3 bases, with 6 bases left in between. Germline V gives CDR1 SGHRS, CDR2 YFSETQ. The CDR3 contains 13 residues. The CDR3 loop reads CASSLEAEETQYF. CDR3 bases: TGCGCCAGCAGCTTGGAAGCGGAAGAGACCCAGTACTTC.

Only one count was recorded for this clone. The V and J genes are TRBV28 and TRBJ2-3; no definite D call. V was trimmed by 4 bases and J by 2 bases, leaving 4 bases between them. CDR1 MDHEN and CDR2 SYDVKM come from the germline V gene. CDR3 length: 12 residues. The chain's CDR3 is CASSYSTDTQYF. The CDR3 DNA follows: TGTGCCAGCAGTTACTCCACAGATACGCAGTATTTT.